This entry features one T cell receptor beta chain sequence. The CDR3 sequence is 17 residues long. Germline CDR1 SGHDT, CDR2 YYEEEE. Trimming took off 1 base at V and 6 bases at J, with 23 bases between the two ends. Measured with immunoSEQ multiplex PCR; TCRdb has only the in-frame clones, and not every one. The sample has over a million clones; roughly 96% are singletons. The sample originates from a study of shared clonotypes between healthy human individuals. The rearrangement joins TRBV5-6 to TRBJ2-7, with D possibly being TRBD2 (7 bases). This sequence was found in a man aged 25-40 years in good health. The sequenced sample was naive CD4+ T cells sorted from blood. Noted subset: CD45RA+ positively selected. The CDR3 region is CASSLPHNGGPWGEQYF. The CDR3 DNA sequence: TGTGCCAGCAGCTTGCCCCATAACGGGGGGCCGTGGGGCGAGCAGTACTTC.